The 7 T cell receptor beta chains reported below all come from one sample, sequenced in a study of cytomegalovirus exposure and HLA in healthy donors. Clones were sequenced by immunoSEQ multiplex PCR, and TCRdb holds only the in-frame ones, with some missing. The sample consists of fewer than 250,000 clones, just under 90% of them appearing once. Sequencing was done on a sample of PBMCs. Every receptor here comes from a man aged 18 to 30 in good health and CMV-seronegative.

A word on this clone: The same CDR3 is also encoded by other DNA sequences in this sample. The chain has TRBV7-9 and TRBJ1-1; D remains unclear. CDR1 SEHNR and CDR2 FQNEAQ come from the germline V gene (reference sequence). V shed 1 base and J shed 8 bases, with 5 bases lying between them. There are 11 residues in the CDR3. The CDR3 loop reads CASSLGQEAFF. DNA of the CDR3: TGTGCCAGCAGCTTAGGACAAGAAGCTTTCTTT.

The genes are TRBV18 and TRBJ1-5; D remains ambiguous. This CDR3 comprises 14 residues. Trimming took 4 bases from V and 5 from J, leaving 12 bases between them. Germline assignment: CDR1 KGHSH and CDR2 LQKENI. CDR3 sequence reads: CASSREADHQPQHF. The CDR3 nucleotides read TGTGCCAGCTCACGGGAGGCAGATCATCAGCCCCAGCATTTT.

CDR3 amino acids: CASSLRAQHLDSNQPQHF. CDR3 in DNA: TGTGCCAGCAGTTTGAGGGCGCAGCACCTAGATAGCAATCAGCCCCAGCATTTT. V and J are TRBV27 and TRBJ1-5, with no clear D. V lost 3 bases and J 0 bases, leaving 18 bases between the germline ends. The CDR3 has 18 residues. Per germline, CDR1 MNHEY and CDR2 SMNVEV (reference sequence).

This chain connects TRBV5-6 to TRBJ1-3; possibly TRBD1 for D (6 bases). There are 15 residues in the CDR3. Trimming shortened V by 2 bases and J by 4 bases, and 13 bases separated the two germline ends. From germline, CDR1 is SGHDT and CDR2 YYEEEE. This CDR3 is CASSLTGQRGNTIYF. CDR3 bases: TGTGCCAGCAGCTTAACGGGACAACGCGGAAACACCATATATTTT.

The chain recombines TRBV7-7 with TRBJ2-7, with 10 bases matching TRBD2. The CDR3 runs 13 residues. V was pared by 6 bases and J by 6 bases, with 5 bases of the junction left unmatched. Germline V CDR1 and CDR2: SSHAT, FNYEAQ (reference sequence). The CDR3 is CASRPAGGTEQYF. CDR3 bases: TGTGCCAGCAGACCAGCGGGAGGGACCGAGCAGTACTTC. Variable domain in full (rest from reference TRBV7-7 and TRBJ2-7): GAGVSQSPRYKVTKRGQDVTLRCDPISSHATLYWYQQALGQGPEFLTYFNYEAQPDKSGLPSDRFSAERPEGSISTLTIQRTEQRDSAMYRCASRPAGGTEQYFGPGTRLTVT.

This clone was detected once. The CDR3 loop is CASSLYSNQPQHF. CDR3 sequence (DNA): TGTGCCAGCAGTCTGTATAGCAATCAGCCCCAGCATTTT. This sequence joins TRBV2 and TRBJ1-5, with D unclear. Germline CDR1 reads SNHLY; CDR2 reads FYNNEI. The CDR3 runs 13 residues. Trimming stripped 5 bases from V and 0 bases from J, with 5 bases between.

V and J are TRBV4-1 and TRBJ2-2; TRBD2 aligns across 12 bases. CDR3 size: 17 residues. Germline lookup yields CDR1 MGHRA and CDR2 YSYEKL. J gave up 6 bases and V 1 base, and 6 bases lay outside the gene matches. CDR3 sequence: CASSQVLRLAGAGELFF. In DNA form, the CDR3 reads TGCGCCAGCAGCCAAGTATTGCGACTAGCGGGGGCCGGGGAGCTGTTTTTT.